One sample yielded the 17 T cell receptor beta chains listed below, sequenced in a study of cytomegalovirus exposure and HLA in healthy donors. Amplification used 60 Vbeta primers and 13 Jbeta primers. Produced via immunoSEQ multiplex PCR; TCRdb's table is partial and in-frame only. The table includes 100,000 to 150,000 clones, more than 65% detected once. The material sequenced was PBMCs. Receptors originate from a young woman in good health and CMV-seronegative.

This chain uses TRBV10-2 with TRBJ1-1, with D possibly matching TRBD1 (6 bases). The CDR3 has 11 residues. CDR1 WSHSY and CDR2 SAAADI come from the germline V gene. With 5 bases removed from V and 5 bases from J, the gap between germline ends came to 6 bases. CDR3 amino acids: CASSQGTEAFF. The CDR3, as DNA: TGCGCCAGCAGTCAGGGGACTGAAGCTTTCTTT.

This chain uses TRBV5-4 with TRBJ2-4; 12 bases line up with TRBD2. This CDR3 contains 16 residues. Germline CDR1 reads SGHNT; CDR2 reads YYREEE (reference sequence). V dropped 4 bases and J dropped 2; count of bases not matched to a gene: 4. CDR3: CASSPGLAGSKNIQYF. The CDR3 DNA reads TGTGCCAGCAGCCCCGGACTAGCGGGATCCAAAAACATTCAGTACTTC.

The rearrangement joins TRBV7-9 to TRBJ1-2; 9 bases map to TRBD1. The CDR3 spans 15 residues. Germline CDR1 is SEHNR and CDR2 is FQNEAQ (reference sequence). V trimming: 2 bases; J trimming: 4 bases; junction bases outside the gene matches: 5. CDR3 in DNA: TGTGCCAGCAGCTTATGGGACAGGGCAGTCTATGGCTACACCTTC. The encoded protein is CASSLWDRAVYGYTF.

The chain has TRBV4-3 and TRBJ2-3; 7 bases align to TRBD2. The V gene's germline CDR1 is LGHNA and CDR2 YSLEER. The CDR3 length is 16 residues. V shed 2 bases and J 1 base; nucleotides not matched to a gene: 6. DNA for the CDR3: TGCGCCAGCAGCCAACGAGTGGGGAGGGGCACAGATACGCAGTATTTT. It encodes CASSQRVGRGTDTQYF.

This rearrangement joins TRBV2 to TRBJ1-4; TRBD1 is a possible D gene (5 bases). The germline V gene encodes CDR1 SNHLY and CDR2 FYNNEI. The CDR3 has 12 residues. V was pared by 4 bases and J by 7 bases, with 7 bases between. The CDR3 DNA sequence: TGTGCCAGCAGTGTAAGGGGTGAAAAACTGTTTTTT. The encoded protein is CASSVRGEKLFF. The full variable domain, rest sourced from reference TRBV2 and TRBJ1-4, is EPEVTQTPSHQVTQMGQEVILRCVPISNHLYFYWYRQILGQKVEFLVSFYNNEISEKSEIFDDQFSVERPDGSNFTLKIRSTKLEDSAMYFCASSVRGEKLFFGSGTQLSVL.

The V call is TRBV5-1, the J call TRBJ1-6; possibly TRBD1 for D (5 bases). Germline-derived CDR1 and CDR2 are SGHRS and YFSETQ. Between the trimmed V and J ends, which lost 0 bases and 9 bases, there was a span of 16 bases. The CDR3 is 16 residues long. CDR3 sequence: CASSLGPDGGSSPLHF. The CDR3 nucleotides read TGCGCCAGCAGCTTGGGGCCGGACGGGGGGAGTTCACCCCTCCACTTT.

This chain links TRBV4-3 with TRBJ2-1; D might be TRBD1 (6 bases). CDR3 length equals 12 residues. Germline V gene lookup returns CDR1 LGHNA and CDR2 YSLEER. Trimming left V 4 bases short and J 7 bases short, with 8 bases between. This CDR3 reads CASSLTGNEQFF. Here the CDR3 DNA reads TGCGCCAGCAGCCTCACAGGGAATGAGCAGTTCTTC.

The chain joins TRBV4-3 to TRBJ2-1; TRBD2 matches at 11 bases. J was trimmed by 0 bases and V by 4 bases; bases with no gene match: 11. The CDR3 is made up of 19 amino acids. Germline CDR1 reads LGHNA; CDR2 reads YSLEER. The CDR3 DNA reads as TGCGCCAGCAGCCTTCTAGCGGGGGGTCCCCAGAGCTCCTACAATGAGCAGTTCTTC. Its translation: CASSLLAGGPQSSYNEQFF.

CDR3 amino acids: CASSLTGPPLDTGELFF. The CDR3 DNA reads TGTGCCAGCAGCCTGACAGGCCCTCCGTTGGACACCGGGGAGCTGTTTTTT. This chain links TRBV5-8 with TRBJ2-2; D may be TRBD1 (6 bases). V dropped 4 bases and J dropped 3 bases, with 19 bases sitting between them. There are 17 residues in the CDR3. The V gene's germline CDR1 is SGHTS and CDR2 YDEGEE.

The chain links TRBV6-5 to TRBJ1-5; possibly TRBD1 for D (6 bases). The V and J ends lost 4 bases and 4 bases respectively, with 11 bases between them. Germline assignment: CDR1 MNHEY and CDR2 SVGAGI. The CDR3 length is 14 residues. CDR3 bases: TGTGCCAGCAGTTGCCGGGACACTAATCAGCCCCAGCATTTT. This sequence encodes CASSCRDTNQPQHF.

The V gene is TRBV5-1, the J gene TRBJ2-7; 13 bases align to TRBD2. Germline trimming cut 5 bases from V and 1 base from J; bases unmatched to any gene: 6. The CDR3 is 16 amino acids. From germline, CDR1 is SGHRS and CDR2 YFSETQ. In DNA, the CDR3 is TGCGCCAGCAGTGGGAGACTAGCGGGAGGATCCTACGAGCAGTACTTC. Amino acids: CASSGRLAGGSYEQYF.

CDR3 protein: CASSSSGRVNTGELFF. The CDR3 nucleotides are TGTGCCAGCAGCTCTAGCGGGAGGGTTAACACCGGGGAGCTGTTTTTT. The rearrangement links TRBV7-8 to TRBJ2-2; 12 positions agree with TRBD2. Germline values: CDR1 SGHVS, CDR2 FQNEAQ. The CDR3 consists of 16 residues. Trimming took 4 bases from V and 2 from J; bases not matched to a gene: 2.

V gene TRBV5-6 combines with J gene TRBJ1-1; tentative D call: TRBD1 (6 bases). The V gene's germline CDR1 is SGHDT and CDR2 YYEEEE. Trimming took 0 bases from V and 4 from J, leaving 16 bases between them. The CDR3 sequence is 16 residues long. The CDR3 region has the DNA TGTGCCAGCAGCTTGGTGGGAACAGGGCTCGGCACTGAAGCTTTCTTT. Amino acids: CASSLVGTGLGTEAFF.

The chain recombines TRBV7-2 with TRBJ2-3; the match to TRBD2 covers 7 bases. With 1 base clipped from V and 2 bases from J, the junction kept 3 bases outside the gene matches. The germline gives CDR1 SGHTA, CDR2 FQGNSA. This CDR3 has 15 residues. The CDR3, as DNA: TGTGCCAGCAGCTTAGTAAGCGGGATCACAGATACGCAGTATTTT. Its protein is CASSLVSGITDTQYF.

The chain has TRBV29-1 and TRBJ1-2, with 8 nucleotides matching TRBD1. Germline V lookup: CDR1 SQVTM, CDR2 ANQGSEA. The CDR3 contains 12 residues. The junction had 7 bases not matched to a gene; V was cut back by 5 bases and J by 8 bases. CDR3 coding DNA: TGCAGCGTTAAAGGACAGGGTGAGGGCTACACCTTC. Protein sequence: CSVKGQGEGYTF. Looking up the rest from reference TRBV29-1 and TRBJ1-2 gives the full variable domain: SAVISQKPSRDICQRGTSLTIQCQVDSQVTMMFWYRQQPGQSLTLIATANQGSEATYESGFVIDKFPISRPNLTFSTLTVSNMSPEDSSIYLCSVKGQGEGYTFGSGTRLTVV.

The genes are TRBV5-1 and TRBJ1-2; 8 positions agree with TRBD1. CDR1 is SGHRS, CDR2 YFSETQ, per germline. Trimming at V came to 0 bases and at J to 3 bases, leaving 4 bases not matched to a gene. The CDR3 sequence is 15 residues long. Here the CDR3 DNA reads TGCGCCAGCAGCTTGGATTCAGGGGGCGACTATGGCTACACCTTC. Its translation: CASSLDSGGDYGYTF.

The chain employs TRBV27 and TRBJ2-2; D is unclear. V was trimmed by 6 bases and J by 5 bases, leaving 19 bases between them. CDR1 is MNHEY, CDR2 SMNVEV, per germline (reference sequence). The CDR3 is 16 residues long. Here the CDR3 reads CASSPERVGVTGELFF. CDR3 DNA sequence: TGTGCCAGCAGCCCAGAACGGGTTGGAGTAACCGGGGAGCTGTTTTTT.